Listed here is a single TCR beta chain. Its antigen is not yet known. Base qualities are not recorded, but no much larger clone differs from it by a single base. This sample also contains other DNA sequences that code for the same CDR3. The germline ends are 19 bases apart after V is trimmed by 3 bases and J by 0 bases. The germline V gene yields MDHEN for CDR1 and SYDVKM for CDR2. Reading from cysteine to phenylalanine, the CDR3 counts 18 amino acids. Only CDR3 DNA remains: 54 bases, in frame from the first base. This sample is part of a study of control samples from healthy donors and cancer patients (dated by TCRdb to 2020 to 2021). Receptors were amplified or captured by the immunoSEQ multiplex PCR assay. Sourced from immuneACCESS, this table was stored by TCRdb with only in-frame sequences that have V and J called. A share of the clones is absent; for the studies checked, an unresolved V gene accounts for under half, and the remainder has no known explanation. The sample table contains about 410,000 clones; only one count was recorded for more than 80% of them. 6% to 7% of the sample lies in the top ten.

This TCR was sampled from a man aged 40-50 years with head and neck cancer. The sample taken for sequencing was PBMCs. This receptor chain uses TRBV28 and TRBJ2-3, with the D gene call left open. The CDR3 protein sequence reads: CASSLVIVGDQSTDTQYF. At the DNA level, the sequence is TGTGCCAGCAGTTTGGTAATCGTCGGAGATCAAAGCACAGATACGCAGTATTTT.